These 10 T cell receptor beta chains were all obtained from the same sample, sequenced in a study of T cells in Graves' hyperthyroidism and ophthalmopathy. There were TCR beta CDR3 regions amplified from RNA transcripts. With the HTBI primer set, the TCR CDR3 went through a first round of RT-PCR. From the multiplex PCR reads, TCRdb called clonotypes with MiXCR, one entry per CDR3 protein. Of 200,000 or so distinct CDR3 sequences listed, around 17% are singletons. Sequenced material: blood. Source of these receptors: a woman aged 50 to 60 with Graves' hyperthyroidism.

The V and J genes are TRBV4-1 and TRBJ2-2; a possible D gene is TRBD1 (5 bases). The CDR3 loop spans 15 amino acids. V dropped 1 base and J dropped 4 bases, with 10 bases sitting between them. Germline loops: CDR1 MGHRA, CDR2 YSYEKL. As DNA, the CDR3 is TGCGCCAGCAGCCAAGGGGCCCAGGGCACCGGGGAGCTGTTTTTT. Amino acid sequence: CASSQGAQGTGELFF.

This clonotype appeared many times. V gene TRBV30 combines with J gene TRBJ1-5; D possibly corresponds to TRBD1 (5 bases). Germline CDR1 GTSNPN, CDR2 SVGIG (reference sequence). Trimming cost V 2 bases and J 6 bases, with 8 bases left between them. CDR3 length: 12 residues. The CDR3 sequence: CAWSLGVQPQHF. The CDR3 DNA reads as TGTGCCTGGAGTCTGGGGGTTCAGCCCCAGCATTTT.

The rearrangement links TRBV7-2 to TRBJ2-7, with 9 bases identical to TRBD1. The CDR3 runs to 15 residues. Trimming removed 1 base from V and 5 bases from J; junction bases left unmatched: 6. Germline CDR1 and CDR2: SGHTA and FQGNSA. Here the CDR3 reads CASSLEQGAFHEQYF. In DNA, the CDR3 is TGTGCCAGCAGCTTAGAACAGGGGGCTTTCCACGAGCAGTACTTC.

A note on this clonotype: One end of the junction varies from germline; a read error may be responsible. The rearrangement links TRBV2 to TRBJ2-3; either TRBD1 or TRBD2 may fit D (5 bases each). Per germline, CDR1 SNHLY and CDR2 FYNNEI. The CDR3 runs 13 residues. CDR3 sequence: CASNGGSRDTQYF. In DNA, the CDR3 is TGTGCGAGCAATGGGGGTAGCCGAGATACGCAGTATTTT.

This clonotype was seen repeatedly, ten times or more. The J gene is TRBJ2-7, the V gene TRBV7-9; 7 bases match TRBD1. The V segment lost 5 bases and the J segment 4 bases; nucleotides outside the gene matches: 8. The CDR3 runs to 14 residues. From germline, CDR1 is SEHNR and CDR2 FQNEAQ (reference sequence). CDR3 DNA: TGTGCCAGCAGCCCACCGGGGACAGAATACGAGCAGTACTTC. Protein: CASSPPGTEYEQYF.

V is TRBV24-1 and J is TRBJ1-4; D gene unclear. Between the trimmed V and J ends, which lost 7 bases and 0 bases, there was a span of 23 bases. This CDR3 contains 19 residues. CDR1 is KGHDR, CDR2 SFDVKD, per germline. CDR3 nucleotide sequence: TGTGCCACCAGGGAACCCCAGGCGGAGGCAATTGCAACTAATGAAAAACTGTTTTTT. Encoded protein: CATREPQAEAIATNEKLFF.

This clonotype has more than one count but fewer than ten. The rearrangement joins TRBV20-1 to TRBJ2-5; 7 positions match TRBD2. The CDR3 spans 16 residues. Germline V lookup: CDR1 DFQATT, CDR2 SNEGSKA (reference sequence). The trim removed 0 bases at V and 4 bases at J, leaving 11 bases unmatched. The CDR3 DNA is TGCAGTGCTAGAGATAAGTGGCGGGAGATTGGAGAGACCCAGTACTTC. Its translation: CSARDKWREIGETQYF.

J is TRBJ2-1 and V is TRBV14; possible D gene TRBD2, 5 bases. This CDR3 comprises 17 residues. Trimming cost V 0 bases and J 2 bases, with 14 bases left between them. Looked up from germline, CDR1 is SGHDN and CDR2 is FVKESK. This chain's CDR3 is CASSQDEGLTTYNEQFF. CDR3 nucleotides: TGTGCCAGCAGCCAAGACGAAGGACTGACAACCTACAATGAGCAGTTCTTC.

This chain connects TRBV14 to TRBJ2-5; TRBD1 aligns across 7 bases. The J segment lost 7 bases and the V segment lost 3 bases, leaving 5 bases of the junction unmatched. Germline CDR1 SGHDN, CDR2 FVKESK. The CDR3 runs 13 residues. DNA of the CDR3: TGTGCCAGCAGCCAGTACAGGGGCGGGACCCAGTACTTC. Protein: CASSQYRGGTQYF.

This clonotype was seen many times. The chain has TRBV5-1 and TRBJ1-2; TRBD1 is a possible D gene (5 bases). V lost 1 base and J lost 6, with 13 bases in between. The CDR3 runs 14 residues. CDR1 SGHRS and CDR2 YFSETQ come from the germline V gene. Here the CDR3 DNA reads TGCGCCAGCAGCTTGAGGAGGGGTGTAGATGGCTACACCTTC. It translates to CASSLRRGVDGYTF.